This T cell receptor (beta chain) came from a study of T cells after yellow fever vaccination. Germline loops: CDR1 SQVTM, CDR2 ANQGSEA. The ends were cut back, 4 bases at V and 2 bases at J, with 6 bases in the middle. The CDR3 runs 11 residues. This clonotype showed up many times. In TCRdb, the 5' RACE reads were re-called with MiXCR into one record per CDR3 protein. In the table there are about 110,000 distinct CDR3 sequences, approximately 8.4% of which are singletons. The rearrangement links TRBV29-1 to TRBJ2-7; D is uncertain. The receptor's source is a man aged 25 to 40 who received the YFV17D yellow fever vaccine. Material: CD8+ T cells sorted from PBMCs, obtained 45 days after the yellow fever booster vaccination. The CDR3 sequence is CSVGQAYEQYF. CDR3 DNA sequence: TGCAGCGTTGGGCAGGCCTACGAGCAGTACTTC.